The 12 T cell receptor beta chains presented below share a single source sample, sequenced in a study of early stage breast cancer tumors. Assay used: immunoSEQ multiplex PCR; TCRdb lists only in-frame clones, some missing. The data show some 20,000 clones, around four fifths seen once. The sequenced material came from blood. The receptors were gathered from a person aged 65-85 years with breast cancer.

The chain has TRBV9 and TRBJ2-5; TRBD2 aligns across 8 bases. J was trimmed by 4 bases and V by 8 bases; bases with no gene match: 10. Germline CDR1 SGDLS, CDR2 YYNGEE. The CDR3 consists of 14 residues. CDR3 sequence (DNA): TGTGCCAGATCCTCCGCGGGGGGCTCAGAGACCCAGTACTTC. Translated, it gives CARSSAGGSETQYF.

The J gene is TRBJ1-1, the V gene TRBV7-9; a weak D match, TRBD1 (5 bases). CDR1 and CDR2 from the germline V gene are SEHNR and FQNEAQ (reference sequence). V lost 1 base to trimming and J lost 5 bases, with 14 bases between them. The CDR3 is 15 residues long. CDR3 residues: CASSLGGLQGTEAFF. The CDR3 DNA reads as TGTGCCAGCAGCTTAGGGGGACTTCAAGGTACTGAAGCTTTCTTT.

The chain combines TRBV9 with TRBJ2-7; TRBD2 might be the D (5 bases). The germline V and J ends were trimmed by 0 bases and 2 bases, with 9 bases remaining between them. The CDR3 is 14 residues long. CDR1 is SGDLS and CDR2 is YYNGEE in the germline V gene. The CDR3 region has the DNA TGTGCCAGCAGCGTAGGTAGCGCCGCCTACGAGCAGTACTTC. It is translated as CASSVGSAAYEQYF.

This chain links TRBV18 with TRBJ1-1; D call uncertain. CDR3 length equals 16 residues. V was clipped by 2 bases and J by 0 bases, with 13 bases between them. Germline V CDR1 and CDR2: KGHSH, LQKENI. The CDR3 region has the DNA TGTGCCAGCTCACCAGGACTGGAGCCCATGAACACTGAAGCTTTCTTT. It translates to CASSPGLEPMNTEAFF.

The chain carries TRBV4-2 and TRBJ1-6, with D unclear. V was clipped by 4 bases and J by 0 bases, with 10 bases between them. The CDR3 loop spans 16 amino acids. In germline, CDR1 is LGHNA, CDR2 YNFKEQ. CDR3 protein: CASSRSRSSYNSPLHF. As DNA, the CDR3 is TGTGCCAGCAGCCGTTCCCGGAGCTCCTATAATTCACCCCTCCACTTT.

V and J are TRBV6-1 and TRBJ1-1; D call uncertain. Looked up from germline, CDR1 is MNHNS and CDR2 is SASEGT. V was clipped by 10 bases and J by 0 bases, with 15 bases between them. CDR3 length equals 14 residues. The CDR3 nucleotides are TGTGCCACCATCCTAGGCGGGGTGAACACTGAAGCTTTCTTT. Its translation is CATILGGVNTEAFF.

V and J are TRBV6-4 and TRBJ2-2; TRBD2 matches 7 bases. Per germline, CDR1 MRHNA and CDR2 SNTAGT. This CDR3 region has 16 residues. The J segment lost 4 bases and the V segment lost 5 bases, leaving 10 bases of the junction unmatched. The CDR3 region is CASSRESGASTGELFF. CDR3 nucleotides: TGTGCCAGCAGTCGGGAGAGCGGGGCGAGCACCGGGGAGCTGTTTTTT.

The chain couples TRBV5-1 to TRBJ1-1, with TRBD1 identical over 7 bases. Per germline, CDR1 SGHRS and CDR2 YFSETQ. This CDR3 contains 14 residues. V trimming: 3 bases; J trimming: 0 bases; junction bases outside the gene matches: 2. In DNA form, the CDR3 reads TGCGCCAGCAGCTGGACAGGAGTGAACACTGAAGCTTTCTTT. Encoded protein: CASSWTGVNTEAFF.

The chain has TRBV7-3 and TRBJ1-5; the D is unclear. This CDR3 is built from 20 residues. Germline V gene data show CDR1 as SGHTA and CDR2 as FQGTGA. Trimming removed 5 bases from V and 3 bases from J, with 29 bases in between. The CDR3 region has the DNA TGTGCCAGCAGCCCTCGGGGTCGGCAGACCTCGGGTCATTACAATCAGCCCCAGCATTTT. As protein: CASSPRGRQTSGHYNQPQHF.

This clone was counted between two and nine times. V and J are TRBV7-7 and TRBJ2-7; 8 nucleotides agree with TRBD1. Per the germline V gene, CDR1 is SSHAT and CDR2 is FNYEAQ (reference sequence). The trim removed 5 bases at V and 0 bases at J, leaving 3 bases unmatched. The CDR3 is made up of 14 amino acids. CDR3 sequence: CASSPGGFSYEQYF. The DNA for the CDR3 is TGTGCCAGCAGCCCAGGGGGCTTCTCCTACGAGCAGTACTTC.

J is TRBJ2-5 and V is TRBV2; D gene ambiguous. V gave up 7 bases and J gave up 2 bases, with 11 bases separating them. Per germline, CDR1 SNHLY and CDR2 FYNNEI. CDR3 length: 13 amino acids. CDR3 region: CASNKEPQETQYF. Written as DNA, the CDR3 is TGTGCCAGCAATAAGGAGCCACAAGAGACCCAGTACTTC. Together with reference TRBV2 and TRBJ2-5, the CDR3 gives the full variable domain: EPEVTQTPSHQVTQMGQEVILRCVPISNHLYFYWYRQILGQKVEFLVSFYNNEISEKSEIFDDQFSVERPDGSNFTLKIRSTKLEDSAMYFCASNKEPQETQYFGPGTRLLVL.

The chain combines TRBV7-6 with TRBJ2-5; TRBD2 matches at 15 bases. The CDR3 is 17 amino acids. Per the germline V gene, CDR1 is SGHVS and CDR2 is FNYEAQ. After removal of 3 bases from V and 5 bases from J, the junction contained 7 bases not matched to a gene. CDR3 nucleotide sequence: TGTGCCAGCAGCTTCCTGGGACTAGCGGGGGGCCGCGAGACCCAGTACTTC. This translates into CASSFLGLAGGRETQYF.